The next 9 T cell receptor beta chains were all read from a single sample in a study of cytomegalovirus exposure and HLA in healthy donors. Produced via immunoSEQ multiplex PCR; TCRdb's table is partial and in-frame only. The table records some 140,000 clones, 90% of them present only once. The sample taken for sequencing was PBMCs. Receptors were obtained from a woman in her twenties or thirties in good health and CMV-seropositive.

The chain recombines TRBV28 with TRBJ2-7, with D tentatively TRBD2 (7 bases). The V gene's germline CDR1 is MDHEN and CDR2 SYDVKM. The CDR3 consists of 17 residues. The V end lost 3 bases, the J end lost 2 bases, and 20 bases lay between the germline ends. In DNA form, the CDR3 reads TGTGCCAGCAGTTTCTATAGAGGGGGGGCGGTTACCTACGAGCAGTACTTC. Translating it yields CASSFYRGGAVTYEQYF.

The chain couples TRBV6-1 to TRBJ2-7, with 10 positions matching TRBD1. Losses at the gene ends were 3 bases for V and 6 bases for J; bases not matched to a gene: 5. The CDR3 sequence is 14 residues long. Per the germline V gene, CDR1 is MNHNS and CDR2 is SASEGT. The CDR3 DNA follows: TGTGCCAGCAGTGACAGGACAGGGGGGATCGAGCAGTACTTC. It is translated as CASSDRTGGIEQYF.

The CDR3 reads CASSMTGSSYNEQFF. The CDR3 region has the DNA TGTGCCAGCAGCATGACCGGGAGCTCCTACAATGAGCAGTTCTTC. The V gene is TRBV7-9, the J gene TRBJ2-1, with a weak D call TRBD2 (6 bases). Germline V gives CDR1 SEHNR, CDR2 FQNEAQ (reference sequence). The CDR3 has 15 amino acids. With 5 bases removed from V and 0 bases from J, the gap between germline ends came to 11 bases.

The CDR3, as DNA: TGCGCCAGCACGGGAGGACAGGGGCAGTACTTC. Translation gives CASTGGQGQYF. The chain couples TRBV5-1 to TRBJ2-7; tentative D call: TRBD1 (8 bases). The germline V gene has CDR1 SGHRS and CDR2 YFSETQ. This CDR3 comprises 11 residues. The V gene lost 6 bases and the J gene lost 9 bases, with 13 bases spanning the gap.

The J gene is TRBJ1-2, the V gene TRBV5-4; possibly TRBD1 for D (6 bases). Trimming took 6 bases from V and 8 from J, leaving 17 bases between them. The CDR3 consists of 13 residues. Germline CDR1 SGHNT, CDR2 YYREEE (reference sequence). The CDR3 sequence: CASNTDRTRGYTF. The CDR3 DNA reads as TGTGCCAGCAACACCGACAGGACCCGCGGCTACACCTTC.

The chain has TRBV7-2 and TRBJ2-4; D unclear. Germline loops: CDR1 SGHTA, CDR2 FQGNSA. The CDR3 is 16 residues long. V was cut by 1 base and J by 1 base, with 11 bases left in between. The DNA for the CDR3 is TGTGCCAGCAGCTTAGAGCCTAGTTTCGCCAAAAACATTCAGTACTTC. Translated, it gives CASSLEPSFAKNIQYF.

DNA of the CDR3: TGTGCCAGCAGCTCTGGGGCCTATGGCTACACCTTC. It codes for CASSSGAYGYTF. The J gene is TRBJ1-2, the V gene TRBV5-6; D is possibly TRBD1 (5 bases). This CDR3 has 12 residues. Trimming took 3 bases from V and 4 from J, leaving 7 bases between them. Germline CDR1 is SGHDT and CDR2 is YYEEEE.

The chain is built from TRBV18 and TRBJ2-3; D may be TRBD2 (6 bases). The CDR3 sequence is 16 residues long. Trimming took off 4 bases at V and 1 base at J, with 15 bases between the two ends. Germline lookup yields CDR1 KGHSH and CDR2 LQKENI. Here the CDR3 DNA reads TGTGCCAGCTCACTGATAGGCCCGGGGGGCACAGATACGCAGTATTTT. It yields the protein CASSLIGPGGTDTQYF.

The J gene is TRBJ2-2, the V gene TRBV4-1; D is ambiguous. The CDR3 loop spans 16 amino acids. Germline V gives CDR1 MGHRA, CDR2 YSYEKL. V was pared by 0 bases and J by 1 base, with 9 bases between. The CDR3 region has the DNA TGCGCCAGCAGCCAAGAAGGTAGAGGGAACACCGGGGAGCTGTTTTTT. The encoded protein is CASSQEGRGNTGELFF.